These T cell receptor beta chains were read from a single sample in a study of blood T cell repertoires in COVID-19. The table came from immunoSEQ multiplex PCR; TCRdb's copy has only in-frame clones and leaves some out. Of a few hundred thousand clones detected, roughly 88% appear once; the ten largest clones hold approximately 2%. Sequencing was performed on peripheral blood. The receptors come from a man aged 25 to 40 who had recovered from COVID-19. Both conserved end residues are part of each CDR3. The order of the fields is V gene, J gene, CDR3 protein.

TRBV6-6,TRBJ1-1,CASSYSTGRGNTEAFF
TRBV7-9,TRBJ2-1,CASSLSGGSYNEQFF
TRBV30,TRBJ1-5,CAWSAGTGYQPQHF
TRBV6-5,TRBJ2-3,CASSYRVGTDTQYF
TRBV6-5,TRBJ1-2,CASSYRSGQGNYGYTF
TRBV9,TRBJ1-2,CASRDGAGLNYGYTF
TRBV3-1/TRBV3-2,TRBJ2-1,CASRGPFLYNEQFF
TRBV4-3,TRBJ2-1,CASSQETGSSSYNEQFF
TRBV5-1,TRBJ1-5,CASSLDSGQPQHF
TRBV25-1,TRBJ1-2,CASSAQGLIFGYTF
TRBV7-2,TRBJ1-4,CASSLTAFNEKLFF
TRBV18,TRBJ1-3,CASSPTGDRNTIYF
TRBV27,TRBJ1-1,CASSFRRATEAFF
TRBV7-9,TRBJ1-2,CASSLNLPPGVNYGYTF
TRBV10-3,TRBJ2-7,CAISGEGTGASYEQYF
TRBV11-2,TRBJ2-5,CASSLDREETQYF
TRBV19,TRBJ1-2,CASRIPLGSYGYTF
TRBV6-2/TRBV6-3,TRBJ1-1,CASSRGSYTEAFF
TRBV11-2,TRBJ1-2,CASSLGDRFYGYTF
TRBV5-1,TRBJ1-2,CASSLEFAGNYGYTF
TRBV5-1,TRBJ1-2,CASSLANIGTGAHGYTF
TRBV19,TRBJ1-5,CASSIDRGTNQPQHF
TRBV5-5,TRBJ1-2,CASSLGSYGYTF
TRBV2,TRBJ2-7,CARAGQASYEQYF
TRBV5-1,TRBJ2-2,CASSLGTGGTGELFF
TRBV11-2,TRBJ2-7,CASSSGGGGSYEQYF
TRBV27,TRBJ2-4,CASRKNTKNIQYF
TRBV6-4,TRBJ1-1,CASSDSIQGSGMTFF
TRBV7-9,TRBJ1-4,CASSPDRRGTVKLFF
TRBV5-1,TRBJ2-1,CASSLARPGDEQFF
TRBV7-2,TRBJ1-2,CASSRAGGYTF
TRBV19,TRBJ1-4,CASSALTGGDEKLFF
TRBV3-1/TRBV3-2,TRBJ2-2,CASSQYLLGLAGSGELFF
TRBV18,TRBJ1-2,CASSPYPSEPYGYTF
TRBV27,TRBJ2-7,CASRIGTGRLDEQYF
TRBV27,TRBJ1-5,CASSSGTGVYSNQPQHF
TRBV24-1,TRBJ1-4,CATSDAGLGEKLFF
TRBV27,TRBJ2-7,CASRFLAGAPYEQYF
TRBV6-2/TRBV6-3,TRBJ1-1,CASSYSTGVTEAFF
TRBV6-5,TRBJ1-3,CAGHLQSSGNTIYF
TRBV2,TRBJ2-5,CASSTERLAGGPGKTQYF
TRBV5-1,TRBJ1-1,CASSFRQGVGNTEAFF
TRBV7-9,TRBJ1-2,CASSSTLQGPYGYTF
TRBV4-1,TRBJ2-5,CASSPPGPGETQYF
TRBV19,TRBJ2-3,CASSIRQTDTQYF
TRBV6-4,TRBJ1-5,CASSDHLNQPQHF
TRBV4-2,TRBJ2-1,CASSQRAGGAPNEQFF
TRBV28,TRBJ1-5,CASTQRQGNSNQPQHF
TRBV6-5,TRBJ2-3,CASSFGLAADTQYF
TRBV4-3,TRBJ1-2,CASSQEVGTGNGYTF
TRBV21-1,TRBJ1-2,CASSKDGGNSYGYTF
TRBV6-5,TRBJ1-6,CASTRGGAPLHF
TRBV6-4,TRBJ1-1,CASSSRTGLNTEAFF
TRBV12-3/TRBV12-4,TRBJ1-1,CASSPRQNTEAFF
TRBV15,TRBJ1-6,CATSRQGYNSPLHF